The 18 T cell receptor beta chains reported below all come from one sample, sequenced in a study of early T cells in non-severe SARS-CoV-2 infection. TCRdb re-called the 5' RACE reads with MiXCR, one entry per CDR3 protein. The sample includes about 71,000 distinct CDR3 sequences, roughly an eighth seen only once; the top ten take around 15%. Sequencing input: whole blood. The receptor source for this set is an adult who was a healthcare worker with PCR-confirmed SARS-CoV-2 infection or an uninfected control (not recorded which).

This clonotype has ten or more counts. The rearrangement joins TRBV7-8 to TRBJ1-1; D gene uncertain. The CDR3 is 14 residues long. Trimming cost V 1 base and J 2 bases, with 8 bases left between them. Germline V CDR1 and CDR2: SGHVS, FQNEAQ. CDR3 in amino acids: CASSLDGINTEAFF. CDR3 nucleotides: TGTGCCAGCAGCTTAGACGGGATAAACACTGAAGCTTTCTTT.

In this sample, this clonotype turned up many times. V gene TRBV7-2 combines with J gene TRBJ2-3; the D is unclear. The V gene lost 5 bases and the J gene lost 7 bases, with 16 bases spanning the gap. Germline values: CDR1 SGHTA, CDR2 FQGNSA. The CDR3 length is 14 residues. The CDR3, as DNA: TGTGCCAGCAGCCCCAAGGTTCTGGGTCATACGCAGTATTTT. It specifies CASSPKVLGHTQYF.

Only a few counts were recorded for this clonotype. This chain's CDR3 is CASSALLGLLDTQYF. The CDR3 nucleotides are TGTGCCAGCAGCGCTCTTCTGGGACTATTGGATACGCAGTATTTT. The chain recombines TRBV9 with TRBJ2-3; TRBD2 aligns across 7 bases. With 3 bases clipped from V and 6 bases from J, the junction kept 10 bases outside the gene matches. Germline CDR1 SGDLS, CDR2 YYNGEE. This CDR3 spans 15 amino acids.

This clonotype was detected a few times. V usage is TRBV29-1 and J usage is TRBJ1-1; TRBD1 might be the D (6 bases). V gave up 4 bases and J gave up 11 bases, with 11 bases separating them. CDR1 and CDR2 from the germline V gene are SQVTM and ANQGSEA. This CDR3 region has 10 residues. The CDR3 loop reads CSVVGGRAFF. The CDR3 nucleotides read TGCAGCGTTGTGGGGGGGCGGGCTTTCTTT.

This clonotype occurred a few times. The V gene is TRBV7-2, the J gene TRBJ1-1, with D maybe TRBD1 (5 bases). Germline V CDR1 and CDR2: SGHTA, FQGNSA. V was pared by 1 base and J by 5 bases, with 11 bases between. The CDR3 totals 14 residues. DNA of the CDR3: TGTGCCAGCAGCTTAGTTTCGGGGGGAACTGAAGCTTTCTTT. Translation: CASSLVSGGTEAFF. Complete variable domain (other parts from reference TRBV7-2 and TRBJ1-1): GAGVSQSPSNKVTEKGKDVELRCDPISGHTALYWYRQSLGQGLEFLIYFQGNSAPDKSGLPSDRFSAERTGGSVSTLTIQRTQQEDSAVYLCASSLVSGGTEAFFGQGTRLTVV.

V is TRBV20-1 and J is TRBJ2-5; D uncertain. The germline CDR1 and CDR2 sequences are DFQATT and SNEGSKA (reference sequence). The CDR3 sequence is 12 residues long. V lost 0 bases, J lost 5 bases, and 7 bases lay in between. The CDR3 spells CSARESSETQYF. The CDR3 bases are TGCAGTGCTAGAGAATCGAGTGAGACCCAGTACTTC.

The rearrangement joins TRBV28 to TRBJ1-2; D remains ambiguous. This CDR3 comprises 12 residues. Trimming took 4 bases from V and 8 from J, leaving 11 bases between them. Germline V CDR1 and CDR2: MDHEN, SYDVKM. The CDR3 spells CASSSVLRGYTF. In nucleotides, the CDR3 is TGTGCCAGCAGTTCAGTTTTACGAGGCTACACCTTC.

This clonotype was detected a few times. The chain is built from TRBV7-7 and TRBJ2-3; D ambiguous. CDR1 and CDR2 (germline): SSHAT, FNYEAQ (reference sequence). V was trimmed by 5 bases and J by 0 bases, leaving 24 bases between them. This CDR3 is built from 19 residues. The CDR3 sequence: CASSLHPPRGRSSTDTQYF. The CDR3 DNA sequence: TGTGCCAGCAGCCTCCACCCCCCGAGAGGCAGGTCTAGCACAGATACGCAGTATTTT. Based on the CDR3 plus reference TRBV7-7 and TRBJ2-3, the full variable domain is GAGVSQSPRYKVTKRGQDVTLRCDPISSHATLYWYQQALGQGPEFLTYFNYEAQPDKSGLPSDRFSAERPEGSISTLTIQRTEQRDSAMYRCASSLHPPRGRSSTDTQYFGPGTRLTVL.

Many counts were recorded for this clonotype. The V gene is TRBV18, the J gene TRBJ1-3; 7 bases match TRBD1. The germline V gene encodes CDR1 KGHSH and CDR2 LQKENI. The CDR3 spans 17 residues. V shed 3 bases, J shed 0 bases, and the junction held 8 bases outside the gene matches. The CDR3 here is CASSPTGASPSGNTIYF. The DNA for the CDR3 is TGTGCCAGCTCACCTACAGGGGCGTCCCCCTCTGGAAACACCATATATTTT. Full variable domain (outside the CDR3, taken from reference TRBV18 and TRBJ1-3): NAGVMQNPRHLVRRRGQEARLRCSPMKGHSHVYWYRQLPEEGLKFMVYLQKENIIDESGMPKERFSAEFPKEGPSILRIQQVVRGDSAAYFCASSPTGASPSGNTIYFGEGSWLTVV.

A few counts support this clonotype. The chain couples TRBV3-1 to TRBJ2-3; D may match TRBD1 or TRBD2 (5 bases each). The CDR3 sequence is 17 residues long. Between the trimmed V and J ends, which lost 1 base and 4 bases, there was a span of 18 bases. Germline V gene data show CDR1 as LGHDT and CDR2 as YNNKEL (reference sequence). The CDR3 DNA reads as TGTGCCAGCAGCCAAGTTCCGGGGCCCGGAGGAGCAGATACGCAGTATTTT. Residues: CASSQVPGPGGADTQYF.

This clonotype was seen many times. The rearrangement links TRBV3-1 to TRBJ2-3; 7 bases are shared with TRBD2. After removal of 3 bases from V and 6 bases from J, the junction contained 12 bases not matched to a gene. The CDR3 is 16 residues long. Germline loops: CDR1 LGHDT, CDR2 YNNKEL (reference sequence). Here the CDR3 DNA reads TGTGCCAGCAGCCATCGCAGCGGGGTGGGGAGGGATACGCAGTATTTT. It specifies CASSHRSGVGRDTQYF.

This clonotype has just a few counts. This sequence joins TRBV7-2 and TRBJ1-2; D is unresolved. The CDR3 totals 11 residues. Trimming took 5 bases from V and 7 from J, leaving 8 bases between them. From germline, CDR1 is SGHTA and CDR2 FQGNSA. CDR3 protein: CASSPSLGYTF. The CDR3 DNA is TGTGCCAGCAGCCCCTCTCTTGGCTACACCTTC.

This clonotype was detected only a few times. The chain is built from TRBV20-1 and TRBJ1-1; D not resolved. V lost 4 bases to trimming and J lost 6 bases, with 18 bases between them. Germline CDR1 reads DFQATT; CDR2 reads SNEGSKA (reference sequence). CDR3 length: 14 residues. The CDR3 nucleotides read TGCAGTGCTAAGTTCGGGCTGGGCAATTCTGAAGCTTTCTTT. Its protein is CSAKFGLGNSEAFF.

The chain joins TRBV29-1 to TRBJ2-2; D is possibly TRBD1 (5 bases). CDR3 size: 12 residues. Trimming cost V 6 bases and J 5 bases, with 10 bases left between them. CDR1 SQVTM and CDR2 ANQGSEA come from the germline V gene. CDR3 nucleotides: TGCAGCGTCGCGAGACAGACCGGGGAGCTGTTTTTT. Residues: CSVARQTGELFF.

The table lists this clonotype with many counts. The chain joins TRBV28 to TRBJ1-6; weak D call: TRBD1 (5 bases). The germline V gene has CDR1 MDHEN and CDR2 SYDVKM. The V gene lost 6 bases and the J gene lost 6 bases, with 12 bases spanning the gap. The CDR3 has 14 amino acids. The CDR3 coding sequence is TGTGCCAGCAGGGGTGTGGGGGTTAATTCACCCCTCCACTTT. Its protein is CASRGVGVNSPLHF.

This clonotype was seen ten or more times. The DNA of the CDR3 is TGCAGCGTTGAAGTGAAGACCAGGGGCTACACCTTC. It yields the protein CSVEVKTRGYTF. V is TRBV29-1 and J is TRBJ1-2; D is undetermined. Trimming shortened V by 1 base and J by 8 bases, and 11 bases separated the two germline ends. Germline CDR1 is SQVTM and CDR2 is ANQGSEA. This CDR3 spans 12 amino acids.

The V and J genes are TRBV7-9 and TRBJ2-7; the D gene is possibly TRBD1 (6 bases). CDR3 length: 15 amino acids. With 5 bases removed from V and 6 bases from J, the gap between germline ends came to 20 bases. The germline gives CDR1 SEHNR, CDR2 FQNEAQ (reference sequence). The CDR3 nucleotides are TGTGCCAGCAGCCTCGGACAGATTGAGGCGGGCGAGCAGTACTTC. Translated, it gives CASSLGQIEAGEQYF.

The rearrangement uses TRBV5-1 and TRBJ2-1; the D is unclear. The CDR3 spans 14 residues. In germline, CDR1 is SGHRS, CDR2 YFSETQ. V dropped 2 bases and J dropped 5 bases, with 11 bases sitting between them. The CDR3 DNA reads TGCGCCAGCAGCTTCACAACGGGTAACAATGAGCAGTTCTTC. As protein: CASSFTTGNNEQFF.